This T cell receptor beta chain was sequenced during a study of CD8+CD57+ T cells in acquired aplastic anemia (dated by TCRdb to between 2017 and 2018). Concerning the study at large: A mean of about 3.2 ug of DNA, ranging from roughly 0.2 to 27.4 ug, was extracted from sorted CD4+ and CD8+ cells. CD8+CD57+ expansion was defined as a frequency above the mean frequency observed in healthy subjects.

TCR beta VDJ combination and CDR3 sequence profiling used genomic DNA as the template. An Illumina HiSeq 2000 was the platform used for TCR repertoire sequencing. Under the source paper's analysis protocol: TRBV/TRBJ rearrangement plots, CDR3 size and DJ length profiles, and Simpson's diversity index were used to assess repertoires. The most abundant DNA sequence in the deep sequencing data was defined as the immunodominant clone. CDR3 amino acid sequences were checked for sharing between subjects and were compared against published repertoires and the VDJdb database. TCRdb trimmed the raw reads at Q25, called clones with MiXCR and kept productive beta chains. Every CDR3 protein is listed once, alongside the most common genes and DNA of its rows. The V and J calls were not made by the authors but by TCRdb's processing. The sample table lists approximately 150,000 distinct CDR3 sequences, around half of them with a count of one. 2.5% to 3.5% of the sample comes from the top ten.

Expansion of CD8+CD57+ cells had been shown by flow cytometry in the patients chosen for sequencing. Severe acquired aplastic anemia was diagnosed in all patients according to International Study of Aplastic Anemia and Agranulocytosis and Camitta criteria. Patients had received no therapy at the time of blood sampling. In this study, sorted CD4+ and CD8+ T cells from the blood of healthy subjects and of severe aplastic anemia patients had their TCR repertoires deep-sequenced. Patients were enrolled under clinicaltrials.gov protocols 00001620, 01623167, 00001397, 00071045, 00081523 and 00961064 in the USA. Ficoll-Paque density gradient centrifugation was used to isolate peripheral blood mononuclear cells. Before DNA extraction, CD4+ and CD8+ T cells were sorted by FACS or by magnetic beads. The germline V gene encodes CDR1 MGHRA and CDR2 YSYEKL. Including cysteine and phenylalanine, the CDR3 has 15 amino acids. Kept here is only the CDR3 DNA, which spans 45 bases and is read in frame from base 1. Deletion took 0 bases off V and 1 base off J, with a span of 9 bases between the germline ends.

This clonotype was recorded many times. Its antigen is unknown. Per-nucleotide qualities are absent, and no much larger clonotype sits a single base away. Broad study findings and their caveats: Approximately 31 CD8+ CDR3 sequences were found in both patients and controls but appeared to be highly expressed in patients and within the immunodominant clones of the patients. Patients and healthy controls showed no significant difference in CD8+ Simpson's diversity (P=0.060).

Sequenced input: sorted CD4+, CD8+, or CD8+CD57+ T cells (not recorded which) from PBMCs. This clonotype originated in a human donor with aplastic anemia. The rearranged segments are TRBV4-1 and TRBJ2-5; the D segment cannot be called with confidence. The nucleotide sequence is TGCGCCAGCAGCCAAGAAGGATTAGCCCAAGAGACCCAGTACTTC. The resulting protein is CASSQEGLAQETQYF.